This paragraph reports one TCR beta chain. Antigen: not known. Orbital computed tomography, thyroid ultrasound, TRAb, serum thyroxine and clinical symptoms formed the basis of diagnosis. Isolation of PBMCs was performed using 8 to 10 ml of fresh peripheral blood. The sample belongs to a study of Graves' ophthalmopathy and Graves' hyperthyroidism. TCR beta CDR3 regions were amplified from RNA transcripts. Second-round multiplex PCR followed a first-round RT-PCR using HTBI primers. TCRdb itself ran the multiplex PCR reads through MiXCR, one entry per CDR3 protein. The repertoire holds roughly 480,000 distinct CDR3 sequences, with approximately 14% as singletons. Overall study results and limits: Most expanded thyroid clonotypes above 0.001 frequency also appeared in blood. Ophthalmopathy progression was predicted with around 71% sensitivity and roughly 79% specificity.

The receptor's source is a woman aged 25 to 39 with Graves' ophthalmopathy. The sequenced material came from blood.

This CDR3 reads CATSRTRGLGETQYF. The CDR3 bases are TGTGCCACCAGCAGAACCAGGGGGCTAGGAGAGACCCAGTACTTC. This rearrangement joins TRBV15 to TRBJ2-5; TRBD1 matches 8 bases. The trim removed 2 bases at V and 4 bases at J, leaving 6 bases unmatched. The CDR3 runs to 15 residues. Per germline, CDR1 LNHNV and CDR2 YYDKDF (reference sequence). Full variable domain (remainder filled in from reference TRBV15 and TRBJ2-5): DAMVIQNPRYQVTQFGKPVTLSCSQTLNHNVMYWYQQKSSQAPKLLFHYYDKDFNNEADTPDNFQSRRPNTSFCFLDIRSPGLGDTAMYLCATSRTRGLGETQYFGPGTRLLVL.